This entry concerns a single T cell receptor beta chain. The sample is drawn from a study of cytomegalovirus exposure and HLA in healthy donors. The PCR employed 60 Vbeta primers together with 13 Jbeta primers. Clones were read by immunoSEQ multiplex PCR, and TCRdb kept only the in-frame ones, dropping some. This table has about 190,000 clones, about 85% appearing once. The sequenced sample consisted of PBMCs. The source is a man in his forties or fifties in good health and CMV-seronegative.

CDR3 protein: CASRVGGTYSNQPQHF. As DNA, the CDR3 is TGTGCCAGCAGAGTCGGCGGAACGTATAGCAATCAGCCCCAGCATTTT. This sequence joins TRBV28 and TRBJ1-5; D gene unclear. From germline, CDR1 is MDHEN and CDR2 SYDVKM. Trimming took 6 bases from V and 0 from J, leaving 15 bases between them. CDR3 length: 16 amino acids.